This is a list of T cell receptor beta chains from one sample in a study of T-cell memory formation after mild COVID-19. One entry per CDR3 protein results from TCRdb running MiXCR on the 5' RACE reads. The sample has 410,000 or so distinct CDR3 sequences, more than 20% seen once; the top ten hold around 12%. Sequences were obtained from PBMCs or a T cell subset sorted from them (not recorded which). The receptors come from an adult woman who had mild COVID-19 (a few samples of this study predate the infection). Cell type and time point are not known. Both conserved end residues are part of each CDR3. A D gene is named only where the DNA matches it firmly. Clone size is not always given. Where it is, it says once, few, many or a class for expanded clones.

v_call: TRBV5-1; d_call: -; clone_size: -; j_call: TRBJ2-5; cdr3_nt: TGCGACAGCAACCCCGGGACATCAGGAGAGACCCAGTACTTC; cdr3_aa: CDSNPGTSGETQYF
v_call: TRBV5-5; d_call: -; clone_size: -; j_call: TRBJ1-4; cdr3_nt: TGTGCCAGCAGCTTGGGTTGGGGGAGCACTAATGAAAAACTGTTTTTT; cdr3_aa: CASSLGWGSTNEKLFF
v_call: TRBV5-1; d_call: -; clone_size: -; j_call: TRBJ2-7; cdr3_nt: TGCGCCAGCAGCTTGGTAGATGGGTTCGAGCAGTACTTC; cdr3_aa: CASSLVDGFEQYF
v_call: TRBV5-1; d_call: TRBD1; clone_size: few; j_call: TRBJ2-7; cdr3_nt: TGCGCCAGCAGCTTTGACAGGGGTGCGTTCGAGCAGTACTTC; cdr3_aa: CASSFDRGAFEQYF
v_call: TRBV10-3; d_call: -; clone_size: -; j_call: TRBJ2-3; cdr3_nt: TGTGCCATCAGTGAATTCGGGACGCCCACAGATACGCAGTATTTT; cdr3_aa: CAISEFGTPTDTQYF
v_call: TRBV16; d_call: -; clone_size: -; j_call: TRBJ2-1; cdr3_nt: TGTGCCAGCAGCCGGGCTAGCAACAATGAGCAGTTCTTC; cdr3_aa: CASSRASNNEQFF
v_call: TRBV6-5; d_call: TRBD1; clone_size: -; j_call: TRBJ1-4; cdr3_nt: TGTGCCAGCAGTACCGATTGGACAGGGAGTCAGGAAAAACTGTTTTTT; cdr3_aa: CASSTDWTGSQEKLFF
v_call: TRBV3-1; d_call: TRBD1; clone_size: -; j_call: TRBJ2-1; cdr3_nt: TGTGCCAGCAGCCTGGGGACAGGGGGTTTCGATGAGCAGTTCTTC; cdr3_aa: CASSLGTGGFDEQFF
v_call: TRBV7-9; d_call: TRBD1; clone_size: -; j_call: TRBJ1-2; cdr3_nt: TGTGCCAGCAGCCTAGGGACAGCAGAAACAACTAACTATGGCTACACCTTC; cdr3_aa: CASSLGTAETTNYGYTF
v_call: TRBV6-1; d_call: -; clone_size: few; j_call: TRBJ2-1; cdr3_nt: TGTGCCAGCAGTGAGCAAGCTTCCGAGCAGTTCTTC; cdr3_aa: CASSEQASEQFF
v_call: TRBV20-1; d_call: TRBD2; clone_size: few; j_call: TRBJ2-1; cdr3_nt: TGCAGTGCTAGAGATTCACTACTAGTTACCGGGAGGGCCTCGGACAATGAGCAGTTCTTC; cdr3_aa: CSARDSLLVTGRASDNEQFF
v_call: TRBV4-2; d_call: TRBD2; clone_size: -; j_call: TRBJ2-7; cdr3_nt: TGTGCCAGCAGCCAGAACCAATTTAGCGGGAGAGGCTCCTACGAGCAGTACTTC; cdr3_aa: CASSQNQFSGRGSYEQYF
v_call: TRBV4-3; d_call: TRBD2; clone_size: -; j_call: TRBJ2-2; cdr3_nt: TGCGCCAGCAGCCAAGAGGCACTAGCGGGAGGGCCTAACACCGGGGAGCTGTTTTTT; cdr3_aa: CASSQEALAGGPNTGELFF
v_call: TRBV7-9; d_call: TRBD2; clone_size: -; j_call: TRBJ2-5; cdr3_nt: TGTGCCAGCAGCTCTAGCGGGAGCCAAGAGACCCAGTACTTC; cdr3_aa: CASSSSGSQETQYF
v_call: TRBV12-3/TRBV12-4; d_call: TRBD1; clone_size: few; j_call: TRBJ1-1; cdr3_nt: TGTGCCAGCAGTTTGGGGCAGGGGGCCCTCCTTTTTGCTGAAGCTTTCTTT; cdr3_aa: CASSLGQGALLFAEAFF
v_call: TRBV12-3/TRBV12-4; d_call: -; clone_size: few; j_call: TRBJ1-1; cdr3_nt: TGTGCCAGCAGGGGGGCCGCCATCCATTCGGGCACTGAAGCTTTCTTT; cdr3_aa: CASRGAAIHSGTEAFF
v_call: TRBV7-9; d_call: TRBD1; clone_size: few; j_call: TRBJ2-5; cdr3_nt: TGTGCCAGCGGGTCCGGGACAGTAGCGTCCCAGTACTTC; cdr3_aa: CASGSGTVASQYF
v_call: TRBV3-1; d_call: -; clone_size: -; j_call: TRBJ2-7; cdr3_nt: TGTGCCAGCAGCCAAGGGATTGTTGTGGGACGGAGTTCCTACGAGCAGTACTTC; cdr3_aa: CASSQGIVVGRSSYEQYF
v_call: TRBV9; d_call: TRBD1; clone_size: -; j_call: TRBJ1-2; cdr3_nt: TGTGCCAGCAGCGTAGGAGGACAGGGTGACTATGGCTACACCTTC; cdr3_aa: CASSVGGQGDYGYTF
v_call: TRBV19; d_call: -; clone_size: -; j_call: TRBJ2-5; cdr3_nt: TGTGCCAGTAGTATAGACACCCTACAAGAGACCCAGTACTTC; cdr3_aa: CASSIDTLQETQYF
v_call: TRBV10-3; d_call: -; clone_size: few; j_call: TRBJ2-3; cdr3_nt: TGTGCCATCAGTGATCCCAGAAAGTACACAGATACGCAGTATTTT; cdr3_aa: CAISDPRKYTDTQYF
v_call: TRBV5-1; d_call: -; clone_size: few; j_call: TRBJ1-5; cdr3_nt: TGCGCCAGCAGCTTGGACAGCCTTAGCAATCAGCCCCAGCATTTT; cdr3_aa: CASSLDSLSNQPQHF
v_call: TRBV7-9; d_call: -; clone_size: few; j_call: TRBJ2-7; cdr3_nt: TGTGCCAGCAGCCCTTCCCGAGGGAACCACTACGAGCAGTACTTC; cdr3_aa: CASSPSRGNHYEQYF
v_call: TRBV29-1; d_call: -; clone_size: few; j_call: TRBJ2-2; cdr3_nt: TGCAGCGCCCTAAGGGCGCCCACCGGGGAGCTGTTTTTT; cdr3_aa: CSALRAPTGELFF
v_call: TRBV19; d_call: TRBD2; clone_size: -; j_call: TRBJ2-3; cdr3_nt: TGTGCCAGTAGCCAAACTAGCGCAGGCACAGATACGCAGTATTTT; cdr3_aa: CASSQTSAGTDTQYF
v_call: TRBV19; d_call: -; clone_size: -; j_call: TRBJ2-3; cdr3_nt: TGTGCCAGTAGCTTGGGGCCCGAGTACACAGATACGCAGTATTTT; cdr3_aa: CASSLGPEYTDTQYF
v_call: TRBV10-3; d_call: -; clone_size: -; j_call: TRBJ2-2; cdr3_nt: TGTGCCATCAGTGAGCACCAGCGTGCCGGGGAGCTGTTTTTT; cdr3_aa: CAISEHQRAGELFF
v_call: TRBV28; d_call: -; clone_size: -; j_call: TRBJ1-2; cdr3_nt: TGTGCCAGCAGTGAAGAAGGGTGGGACTATGGCTACACCTTC; cdr3_aa: CASSEEGWDYGYTF
v_call: TRBV12-3/TRBV12-4; d_call: TRBD1; clone_size: few; j_call: TRBJ1-1; cdr3_nt: TGTGCCAGCAGACTCCAGACAGGGACCCTCACTGAAGCTTTCTTT; cdr3_aa: CASRLQTGTLTEAFF
v_call: TRBV5-1; d_call: -; clone_size: few; j_call: TRBJ2-7; cdr3_nt: TGCGCCAGCAGCTTAGACGGGACGCCAGTGAGCGAGCAGTACTTC; cdr3_aa: CASSLDGTPVSEQYF
v_call: TRBV4-2; d_call: -; clone_size: -; j_call: TRBJ1-5; cdr3_nt: TGTGCCAGCAGCCTAGATCAGGGCAATCAGCCCCAGCATTTT; cdr3_aa: CASSLDQGNQPQHF
v_call: TRBV24-1; d_call: -; clone_size: few; j_call: TRBJ2-7; cdr3_nt: TGTGCCACCAGCACGAGAGGACTAGGGGGCGGGTACGAGCAGTACTTC; cdr3_aa: CATSTRGLGGGYEQYF
v_call: TRBV7-6; d_call: TRBD1; clone_size: -; j_call: TRBJ1-2; cdr3_nt: TGTGCCAGCAGCCCTGACAGGGGTAACTATGGCTACACCTTC; cdr3_aa: CASSPDRGNYGYTF
v_call: TRBV11-2; d_call: -; clone_size: medium-sized; j_call: TRBJ2-6; cdr3_nt: TGTGCCAGCAGCTTGGTCTTTTGGGGAACTGGGGCCAACGTCCTGACTTTC; cdr3_aa: CASSLVFWGTGANVLTF
v_call: TRBV7-9; d_call: -; clone_size: once; j_call: TRBJ1-1; cdr3_nt: TGTGCCAGCAGCATTGAAGGGGCTGCAGCTTTCTTT; cdr3_aa: CASSIEGAAAFF
v_call: TRBV7-9; d_call: TRBD1; clone_size: -; j_call: TRBJ2-7; cdr3_nt: TGTGCCAGCAGCCCGAACTTTGACAGGGGAGACGAGCAGTACTTC; cdr3_aa: CASSPNFDRGDEQYF
v_call: TRBV3-1; d_call: -; clone_size: -; j_call: TRBJ1-6; cdr3_nt: TGTGCCAGCACCCTCCGGGGTATCTCACCCCTCCACTTT; cdr3_aa: CASTLRGISPLHF